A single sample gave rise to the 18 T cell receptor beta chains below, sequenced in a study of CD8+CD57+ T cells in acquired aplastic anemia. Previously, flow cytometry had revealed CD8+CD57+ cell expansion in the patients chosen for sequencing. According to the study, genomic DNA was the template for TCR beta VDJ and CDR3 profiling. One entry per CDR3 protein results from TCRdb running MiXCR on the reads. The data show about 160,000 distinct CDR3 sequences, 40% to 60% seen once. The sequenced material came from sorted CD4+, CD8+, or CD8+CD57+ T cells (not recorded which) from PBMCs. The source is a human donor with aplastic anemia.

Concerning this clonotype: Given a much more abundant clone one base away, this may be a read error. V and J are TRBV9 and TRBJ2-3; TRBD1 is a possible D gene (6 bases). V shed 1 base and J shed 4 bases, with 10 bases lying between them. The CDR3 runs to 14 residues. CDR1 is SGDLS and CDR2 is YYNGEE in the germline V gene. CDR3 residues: CASSVSGVSDTQYF. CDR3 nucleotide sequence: TGTGCCAGCAGCGTATCAGGGGTCTCAGATACGCAGTATTTT.

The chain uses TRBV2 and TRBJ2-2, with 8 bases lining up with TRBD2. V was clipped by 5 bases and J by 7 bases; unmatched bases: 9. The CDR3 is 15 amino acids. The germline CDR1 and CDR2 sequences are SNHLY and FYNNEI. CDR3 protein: CASSLAGTPGGELFF. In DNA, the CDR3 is TGTGCCAGCAGTTTAGCGGGGACCCCGGGCGGGGAGCTGTTTTTT.

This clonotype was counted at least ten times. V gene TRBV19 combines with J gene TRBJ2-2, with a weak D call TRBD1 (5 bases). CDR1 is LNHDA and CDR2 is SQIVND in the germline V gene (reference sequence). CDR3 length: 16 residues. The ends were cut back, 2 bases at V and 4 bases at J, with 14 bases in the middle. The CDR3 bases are TGTGCCAGTAGTATAAACGGCAGGGCCGGCACCGGGGAGCTGTTTTTT. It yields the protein CASSINGRAGTGELFF.

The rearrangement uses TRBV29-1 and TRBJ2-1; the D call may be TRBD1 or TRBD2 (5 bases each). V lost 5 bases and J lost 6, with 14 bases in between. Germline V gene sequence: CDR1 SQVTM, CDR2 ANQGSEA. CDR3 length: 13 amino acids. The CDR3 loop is CSVNRDATNEQFF. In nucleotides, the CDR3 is TGCAGCGTTAATAGGGACGCAACCAATGAGCAGTTCTTC.

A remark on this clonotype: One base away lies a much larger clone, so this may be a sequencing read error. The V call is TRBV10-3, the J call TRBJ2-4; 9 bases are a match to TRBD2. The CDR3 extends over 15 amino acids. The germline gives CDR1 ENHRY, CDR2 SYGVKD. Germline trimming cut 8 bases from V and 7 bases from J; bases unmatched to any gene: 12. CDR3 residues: CAIASGGLAGNIQYF. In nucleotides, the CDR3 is TGTGCCATCGCCTCTGGGGGGCTAGCGGGGAACATTCAGTACTTC.

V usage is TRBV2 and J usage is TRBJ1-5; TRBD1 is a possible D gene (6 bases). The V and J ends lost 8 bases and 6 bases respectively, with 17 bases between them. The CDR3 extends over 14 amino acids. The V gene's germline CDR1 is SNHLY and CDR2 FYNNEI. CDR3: CASLQDRKGQPQHF. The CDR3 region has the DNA TGTGCCAGCCTACAGGACAGAAAGGGTCAGCCCCAGCATTTT.

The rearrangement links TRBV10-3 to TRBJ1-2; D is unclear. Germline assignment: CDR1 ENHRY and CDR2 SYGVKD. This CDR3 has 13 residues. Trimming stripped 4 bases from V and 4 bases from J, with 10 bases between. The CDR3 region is CAISVEGGYGYTF. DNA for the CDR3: TGTGCCATCAGTGTCGAAGGCGGCTATGGCTACACCTTC.

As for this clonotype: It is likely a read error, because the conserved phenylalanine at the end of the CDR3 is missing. The DNA of the CDR3 is TGTGCCAGCAGCTTTAAGGTAGGGTTTAGCCCTGAAGCTTTCCTT. This gives the protein CASSFKVGFSPEAFL. V gene TRBV11-3 combines with J gene TRBJ1-1; D remains unclear. Germline CDR1 SGHNT, CDR2 YENEEA. V lost 3 bases, J lost 6 bases, and 17 bases lay in between. This CDR3 contains 15 residues.

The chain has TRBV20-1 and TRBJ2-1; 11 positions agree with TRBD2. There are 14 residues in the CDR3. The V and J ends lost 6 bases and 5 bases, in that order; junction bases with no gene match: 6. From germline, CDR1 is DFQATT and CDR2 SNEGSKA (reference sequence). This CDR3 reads CSALSGGGNNEQFF. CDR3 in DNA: TGCAGTGCCCTTAGCGGGGGGGGAAACAATGAGCAGTTCTTC.

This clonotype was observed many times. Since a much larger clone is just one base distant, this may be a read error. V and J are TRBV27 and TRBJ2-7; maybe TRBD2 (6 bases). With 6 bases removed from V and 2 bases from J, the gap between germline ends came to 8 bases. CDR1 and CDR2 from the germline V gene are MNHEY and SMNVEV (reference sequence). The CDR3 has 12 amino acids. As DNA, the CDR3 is TGTGCCAGCAGGCCTAGCGCCTACGAGCAGTACTTC. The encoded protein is CASRPSAYEQYF.

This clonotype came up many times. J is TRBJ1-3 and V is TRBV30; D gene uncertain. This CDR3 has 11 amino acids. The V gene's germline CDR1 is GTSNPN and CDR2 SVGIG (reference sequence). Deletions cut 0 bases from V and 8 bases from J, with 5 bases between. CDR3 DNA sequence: TGTGCCTGGAGTGTGGAGGACACCATATATTTT. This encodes CAWSVEDTIYF.

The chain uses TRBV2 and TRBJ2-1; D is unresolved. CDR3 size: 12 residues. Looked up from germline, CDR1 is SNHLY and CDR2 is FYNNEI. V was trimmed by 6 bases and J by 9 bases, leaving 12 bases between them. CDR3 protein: CASSGSEVEQFF. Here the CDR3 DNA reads TGTGCCAGCAGCGGCAGCGAGGTTGAGCAGTTCTTC.

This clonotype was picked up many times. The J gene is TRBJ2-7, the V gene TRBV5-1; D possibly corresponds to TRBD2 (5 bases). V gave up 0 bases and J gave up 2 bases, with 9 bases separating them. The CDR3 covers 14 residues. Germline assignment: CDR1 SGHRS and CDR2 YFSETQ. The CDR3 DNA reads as TGCGCCAGCAGCTTGGCCCGAGGGCCCTACGAGCAGTACTTC. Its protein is CASSLARGPYEQYF.

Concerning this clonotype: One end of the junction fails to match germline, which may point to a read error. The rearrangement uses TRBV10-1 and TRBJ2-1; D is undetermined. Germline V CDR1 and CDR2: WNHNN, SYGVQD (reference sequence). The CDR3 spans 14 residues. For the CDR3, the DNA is TGCGCCAGCAGTGCTACGAGGAATGGGAATGTGCAGTTCTTC. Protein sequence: CASSATRNGNVQFF.

CDR3 nucleotide sequence: TGTGCCAGCAGTGCAGGCACTCCTGGATATGGCTACACCTTC. Encoded protein: CASSAGTPGYGYTF. V and J are TRBV2 and TRBJ1-2; unclear D gene. V shed 4 bases and J shed 5 bases, with 14 bases lying between them. Germline-derived CDR1 and CDR2 are SNHLY and FYNNEI. This CDR3 contains 14 residues. The full variable domain, completed using reference TRBV2 and TRBJ1-2, is EPEVTQTPSHQVTQMGQEVILRCVPISNHLYFYWYRQILGQKVEFLVSFYNNEISEKSEIFDDQFSVERPDGSNFTLKIRSTKLEDSAMYFCASSAGTPGYGYTFGSGTRLTVV.

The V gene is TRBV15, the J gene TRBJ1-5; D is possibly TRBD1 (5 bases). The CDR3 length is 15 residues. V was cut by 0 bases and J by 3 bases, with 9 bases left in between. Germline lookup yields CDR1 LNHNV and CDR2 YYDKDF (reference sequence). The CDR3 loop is CATSRDRGVNQPQHF. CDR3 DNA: TGTGCCACCAGCAGAGATCGAGGGGTCAATCAGCCCCAGCATTTT.

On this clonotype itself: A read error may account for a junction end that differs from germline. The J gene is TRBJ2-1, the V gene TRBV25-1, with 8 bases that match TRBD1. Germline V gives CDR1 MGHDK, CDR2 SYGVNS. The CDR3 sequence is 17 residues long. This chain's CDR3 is CASSEFGTGSSSNEQFF. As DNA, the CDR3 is TGTGCCAGCAGTGAATTCGGGACAGGAAGCTCCTCCAATGAGCAGTTCTTC.

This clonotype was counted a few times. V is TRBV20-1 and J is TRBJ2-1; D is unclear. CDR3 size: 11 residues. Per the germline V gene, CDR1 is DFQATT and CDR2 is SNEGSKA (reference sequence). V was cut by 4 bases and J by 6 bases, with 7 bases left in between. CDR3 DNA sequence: TGCAGTGCTACTACTTCCAATGAGCAGTTCTTC. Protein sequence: CSATTSNEQFF.